A selection of T cell receptor beta chains follows, all from one sample in a study of shared clonotypes between healthy human individuals. Only in-frame clones appear in the TCRdb table, and some are missing; sequencing was by immunoSEQ multiplex PCR. The sample includes about 1.5 million clones, 95% to 99% of them seen just once. Sample: naive CD4+ T cells sorted from blood. Source of these receptors: a young man in good health. The conserved cysteine and the conserved F or W are not part of the CDR3 here.

j_gene | v_gene | CDR3aa
TRBJ2-7 | TRBV2 | ASSEGRGSTYEQY
TRBJ1-5 | TRBV28 | ASSLSSPPHQH
TRBJ2-2 | TRBV5-1 | ASSIWQRPNTGELF
TRBJ1-4 | TRBV5-4 | ASSLGRGNEKLF
TRBJ2-7 | TRBV28 | ASGIAGPYEQY
TRBJ1-4 | TRBV6-1 | ASRFNRFDEKLF
TRBJ2-7 | TRBV18 | ASSPIGEWRGEQY
TRBJ2-7 | TRBV9 | ASSVGGSGYEQY
TRBJ2-7 | TRBV10-1 | ASSESGSTYEQY
TRBJ2-1 | TRBV5-1 | ASMASGSGYNEQF
TRBJ2-1 | TRBV7-3 | ASSPGLAGGLGEQF
TRBJ2-1 | TRBV18 | ASSSWTEGNEQF
TRBJ2-7 | TRBV15 | ATSRDLAETYEQY
TRBJ2-3 | TRBV14 | ASSQDVLPTDTQY
TRBJ2-7 | TRBV28 | ASSLVGLYEQY
TRBJ2-7 | TRBV5-6 | ASSFRDRELSEQY
TRBJ2-7 | TRBV15 | ATSRDRAMTVQY
TRBJ1-2 | TRBV29-1 | SVVTGGNRDGYT
TRBJ2-7 | TRBV29-1 | SVLLGQGAYEQY
TRBJ1-2 | TRBV30 | AWGEAGYT
TRBJ1-5 | TRBV19 | ASSIRPALTQPQH
TRBJ2-7 | TRBV10-3 | AIMGTSGRASSYEQY
TRBJ2-5 | TRBV5-1 | ASSLAPASGKEETQY
TRBJ2-4 | TRBV5-6 | ASSLVTSGAKNIQY